The rows below give T cell receptor beta chains drawn from one sample of a study of blood T cell repertoires in COVID-19. Method: immunoSEQ multiplex PCR; TCRdb's copy keeps in-frame clones and lacks some. The sample includes 98,000 or so clones, roughly four fifths of them seen just once. Source material: peripheral blood. The receptor source for this set is a woman in her 70s with acute or convalescent COVID-19. The CDR3 runs from the conserved cysteine through the conserved F or W. The D gene is left open where the match is weak. Only some rows state a clone size, as once, few, many or a class for expanded clones.

clone_size d_call j_call v_call cdr3_aa cdr3_nt
. . TRBJ2-1 TRBV7-8 CASSLAARGYEQFF TGTGCCAGCAGCTTAGCGGCCAGGGGATATGAGCAGTTCTTC
. TRBD1 TRBJ1-4 TRBV11-1 CASSIGDRGRQEKLFF TGTGCCAGCAGCATAGGAGACAGGGGGCGTCAAGAAAAACTGTTTTTT
. . TRBJ1-1 TRBV7-2 CASSPRWGRGAFF TGTGCCAGCAGCCCCAGGTGGGGGAGGGGAGCTTTCTTT
. TRBD2 TRBJ2-1 TRBV19 CASSSLAGGSEQFF TGTGCCAGTAGCTCACTAGCGGGAGGCTCTGAGCAGTTCTTC
. TRBD1 TRBJ1-5 TRBV7-3 CASSSGARGLGQPQHF TGTGCCAGCAGCTCCGGGGCGAGGGGGCTGGGCCAGCCCCAGCATTTT
. . TRBJ1-4 TRBV9 CASSETEMDEKLFF TGTGCCAGCAGCGAGACAGAAATGGATGAAAAACTGTTTTTT
. TRBD2 TRBJ2-1 TRBV5-6 CASSLAGSVLAGYNEQFF TGTGCCAGCAGCTTGGCAGGATCGGTACTAGCGGGGTACAATGAGCAGTTCTTC
. . TRBJ2-5 TRBV24-1 CATSDSAGTQYF TGTGCCACCAGTGATTCCGCGGGGACCCAGTACTTC
once TRBD1 TRBJ1-2 TRBV7-9 CASSSKGQGGYGYTF TGTGCCAGCAGCTCAAAGGGACAGGGCGGCTATGGCTACACCTTC
once . TRBJ2-3 TRBV4-3 CASSAAGSRTDTQYF TGCGCCAGCAGCGCGGCCGGCAGCCGCACAGATACGCAGTATTTT
. . TRBJ2-3 TRBV7-3 CASSFLQGRPDTQYF TGTGCCAGCAGCTTCCTCCAGGGTCGGCCAGATACGCAGTATTTT
. . TRBJ2-5 TRBV11-2 CASSLRAQETQYF TGTGCCAGCAGCTTAAGAGCGCAGGAGACCCAGTACTTC
. TRBD1 TRBJ1-6 TRBV9 CASSVDENRGRVGPLHF TGTGCCAGCAGCGTAGATGAGAACAGGGGGCGCGTTGGACCCCTCCACTTT
few . TRBJ1-2 TRBV7-8 CASSNAGQRLNYGYTF TGTGCCAGCAGCAACGCCGGACAGCGCCTTAACTATGGCTACACCTTC
. . TRBJ1-4 TRBV19 CASSILGLAEKLFF TGTGCCAGTAGTATCCTGGGTTTAGCTGAAAAACTGTTTTTT
. TRBD2 TRBJ2-2 TRBV29-1 CSVGLAGTGELFF TGCAGCGTTGGGTTAGCGGGCACCGGGGAGCTGTTTTTT
. TRBD2 TRBJ2-1 TRBV7-8 CASSFGGSGNEQFF TGTGCCAGCAGCTTTGGCGGGAGCGGGAATGAGCAGTTCTTC
. . TRBJ2-3 TRBV5-5 CASSLWGDTDTQYF TGTGCCAGCAGCTTGTGGGGGGACACAGATACGCAGTATTTT
. TRBD1 TRBJ1-2 TRBV28 CASSSGTASFLYGYTF TGTGCCAGCAGTTCCGGGACAGCAAGTTTCCTCTATGGCTACACCTTC
. TRBD2 TRBJ2-7 TRBV5-5 CASSSNIPGLAGEVEQYF TGTGCCAGCAGCTCAAACATACCGGGACTAGCGGGAGAGGTAGAGCAGTACTTC
. . TRBJ1-4 TRBV19 CASSILGGATTNEKLFF TGTGCCAGTAGTATTCTGGGGGGAGCGACAACTAATGAAAAACTGTTTTTT
. TRBD2 TRBJ2-5 TRBV29-1 CSVEGLREGQETQYF TGCAGCGTTGAAGGGTTGAGGGAGGGCCAAGAGACCCAGTACTTC